Below are 22 T cell receptor beta chains sequenced from a single sample in a study of T cells after yellow fever vaccination. MiXCR, applied by TCRdb to the 5' RACE reads, yields one record per CDR3 protein. The data hold 60,000 to 75,000 distinct CDR3 sequences, with approximately 7% observed a single time. Sequenced material: CD8+ T cells sorted from PBMCs, taken roughly 47 days after the first yellow fever vaccination. The receptors derive from a man younger than 35 who received the YFV17D yellow fever vaccine.

The chain couples TRBV4-3 to TRBJ2-2; either TRBD1 or TRBD2 may fit D (5 bases each). Trimming stripped 0 bases from V and 6 bases from J, with 14 bases between. Germline values: CDR1 LGHNA, CDR2 YSLEER. This CDR3 is 16 amino acids long. CDR3 protein: CASSQDRTGRAGELFF. DNA for the CDR3: TGCGCCAGCAGCCAAGACCGGACGGGGCGCGCCGGGGAGCTGTTTTTT.

Ten or more counts support this clonotype. The chain has TRBV13 and TRBJ2-3, with unresolved D. V was cut by 7 bases and J by 0 bases, with 8 bases left in between. Germline lookup yields CDR1 PRHDT and CDR2 FYEKMQ (reference sequence). The CDR3 has 13 amino acids. Written as DNA, the CDR3 is TGTGCCAGCACGCTTTCAAGCACAGATACGCAGTATTTT. Amino acid sequence: CASTLSSTDTQYF.

This clonotype was counted between two and nine times. This sequence joins TRBV2 and TRBJ2-6; 8 bases are a match to TRBD1. The CDR3 covers 19 residues. CDR1 SNHLY and CDR2 FYNNEI come from the germline V gene. Trimming cost V 3 bases and J 0 bases; bases outside gene matches: 10. CDR3 region: CASSELRTGSNSGANVLTF. CDR3 in DNA: TGTGCCAGCAGTGAGCTTCGGACAGGGTCAAACTCTGGGGCCAACGTCCTGACTTTC.

This clonotype showed up many times. The chain links TRBV7-2 to TRBJ2-1; 9 bases map to TRBD1. CDR1 and CDR2 (germline): SGHTA, FQGNSA. This CDR3 has 14 residues. V lost 1 base, J lost 5 bases, and 0 bases stayed unmatched. The CDR3 protein is CASSLGDRDNEQFF. CDR3 in DNA: TGTGCCAGCAGCTTAGGGGACAGGGACAATGAGCAGTTCTTC.

This clonotype has at least ten counts. The chain links TRBV7-6 to TRBJ2-3; TRBD2 matches at 8 bases. The CDR3 has 15 amino acids. V dropped 2 bases and J dropped 2; count of bases not matched to a gene: 3. Germline V gives CDR1 SGHVS, CDR2 FNYEAQ. The CDR3 nucleotides are TGTGCCAGCAGCTTAATGACTAGCGTCACAGATACGCAGTATTTT. Its protein product is CASSLMTSVTDTQYF.

This clonotype was observed a handful of times. The rearrangement uses TRBV6-1 and TRBJ2-7, with TRBD1 identical over 7 bases. The CDR3 runs 15 residues. Germline V gene lookup returns CDR1 MNHNS and CDR2 SASEGT. V was clipped by 5 bases and J by 2 bases; unmatched bases: 9. This CDR3 reads CASSKGQTSTYEQYV. CDR3 DNA sequence: TGTGCCAGCAGTAAGGGACAGACGTCCACCTACGAGCAGTACGTC.

This clonotype was seen ten or more times. The chain couples TRBV6-5 to TRBJ2-1; D may match TRBD1 or TRBD2 (5 bases each). V lost 6 bases to trimming and J lost 7 bases, with 16 bases between them. The V gene's germline CDR1 is MNHEY and CDR2 SVGAGI. This CDR3 contains 14 residues. The CDR3 spells CASSPWDGGNEQFF. In DNA form, the CDR3 reads TGTGCCAGCAGCCCCTGGGACGGCGGGAATGAGCAGTTCTTC.

This clonotype showed up just a few times. The rearrangement joins TRBV12-3 or TRBV12-4 to TRBJ2-7, with D possibly TRBD2 on 5 matching bases. The CDR3 totals 13 residues. V lost 6 bases and J 3 bases, leaving 12 bases between the germline ends. CDR3 in amino acids: CASSAGGGYEQYF. The CDR3 region has the DNA TGTGCCAGCAGCGCAGGAGGCGGCTACGAGCAGTACTTC.

The chain has TRBV29-1 and TRBJ1-2, with D unclear. V lost 4 bases, J lost 5 bases, and 8 bases lay in between. This CDR3 has 11 residues. CDR1 SQVTM and CDR2 ANQGSEA come from the germline V gene. CDR3 DNA: TGCAGCGTTGTGGGCCGGTATGGCTACACCTTC. Its translation is CSVVGRYGYTF. The variable domain in full, with the rest retrieved from reference TRBV29-1 and TRBJ1-2, is SAVISQKPSRDICQRGTSLTIQCQVDSQVTMMFWYRQQPGQSLTLIATANQGSEATYESGFVIDKFPISRPNLTFSTLTVSNMSPEDSSIYLCSVVGRYGYTFGSGTRLTVV.

This clonotype was seen many times. V usage is TRBV11-2 and J usage is TRBJ2-1; TRBD2 aligns across 15 bases. Trimming took 5 bases from V and 15 from J; bases not matched to a gene: 14. Germline assignment: CDR1 SGHAT and CDR2 FQNNGV. The CDR3 consists of 16 residues. CDR3 amino acids: CASSPRSVGLAGGLFF. The CDR3 nucleotides read TGTGCCAGCAGCCCGCGCTCCGTCGGACTAGCGGGGGGGCTGTTCTTC. The full variable domain, in which reference TRBV11-2 and TRBJ2-1 provide the parts outside the CDR3, is EAGVAQSPRYKIIEKRQSVAFWCNPISGHATLYWYQQILGQGPKLLIQFQNNGVVDDSQLPKDRFSAERLKGVDSTLKIQPAKLEDSAVYLCASSPRSVGLAGGLFFGPGTRLTVL.

Worth noting for this clonotype: A read error may account for a junction end that differs from germline. V gene TRBV12-3 or TRBV12-4 combines with J gene TRBJ2-3; 12 bases match TRBD2. This CDR3 is 17 amino acids long. The CDR3 sequence is CASSGRLAGESRDTQYF. The CDR3 DNA follows: TGTGCCAGCAGCGGCCGACTAGCGGGGGAAAGCAGAGATACGCAGTATTTT.

The sample holds many counts of this clonotype. The chain joins TRBV4-1 to TRBJ2-1; D is perhaps TRBD1 or TRBD2 (5 bases each). This CDR3 contains 17 residues. The V end lost 2 bases, the J end lost 7 bases, and 21 bases lay between the germline ends. Germline CDR1 and CDR2: MGHRA and YSYEKL. CDR3 bases: TGCGCCAGCAGCCAATATGAGGGGACCAGAACGTTTAATGAGCAGTTCTTC. Its translation: CASSQYEGTRTFNEQFF.

This clonotype was seen ten or more times. One junction end disagrees with the germline gene, perhaps due to a read error. This chain joins TRBV29-1 and TRBJ2-5, with D perhaps given as TRBD1 or TRBD2 (5 bases each). The CDR3 is 15 residues long. Germline CDR1 SQVTM, CDR2 ANQGSEA. CDR3 sequence (DNA): TGCAGCGGTGAAGCCGGGACGGCTAATCTGGAGACCCAGTACTTC. Translating it yields CSGEAGTANLETQYF.

This clonotype was seen at least ten times. This chain joins TRBV6-5 and TRBJ1-4; D is perhaps TRBD1 (5 bases). V was cut by 4 bases and J by 4 bases, with 10 bases left in between. Per germline, CDR1 MNHEY and CDR2 SVGAGI. This CDR3 region has 14 residues. As DNA, the CDR3 is TGTGCCAGCAGTTTTGGTCAGGGTAATGAAAAACTGTTTTTT. Its translation is CASSFGQGNEKLFF.

In its sample, this clonotype was seen many times. The chain couples TRBV29-1 to TRBJ1-1; no reliable D call. The CDR3 is 12 amino acids. Germline V gene data show CDR1 as SQVTM and CDR2 as ANQGSEA. With 5 bases removed from V and 6 bases from J, the gap between germline ends came to 13 bases. In DNA, the CDR3 is TGCAGCGTTAAATCGGAGGCAGCTGAAGCTTTCTTT. Protein sequence: CSVKSEAAEAFF. Using reference TRBV29-1 and TRBJ1-1 for the parts outside the CDR3, the full variable domain is SAVISQKPSRDICQRGTSLTIQCQVDSQVTMMFWYRQQPGQSLTLIATANQGSEATYESGFVIDKFPISRPNLTFSTLTVSNMSPEDSSIYLCSVKSEAAEAFFGQGTRLTVV.

This clonotype was counted a few times. V is TRBV7-6 and J is TRBJ2-3, with D possibly being TRBD2 (6 bases). The CDR3 contains 17 residues. Trimming pared 1 base from V and 0 bases from J, leaving 14 bases between. Germline CDR1 reads SGHVS; CDR2 reads FNYEAQ. CDR3 amino acids: CASSLGVTRASTDTQYF. CDR3 nucleotides: TGTGCCAGCAGCTTAGGAGTGACTAGGGCTAGCACAGATACGCAGTATTTT.

This clonotype has a count of ten or more. V is TRBV5-1 and J is TRBJ2-7; unclear D gene. Germline CDR1 and CDR2: SGHRS and YFSETQ. V dropped 4 bases and J dropped 0 bases, with 5 bases sitting between them. There are 12 residues in the CDR3. CDR3 sequence (DNA): TGCGCCAGCAGCATGAACTCCTACGAGCAGTACTTC. It encodes CASSMNSYEQYF.

The V call is TRBV7-2, the J call TRBJ2-3; no clear D gene. This CDR3 region has 12 residues. Germline CDR1 reads SGHTA; CDR2 reads FQGNSA. Trimming pared 5 bases from V and 4 bases from J, leaving 7 bases between. The CDR3, as DNA: TGTGCCAGCAGCATCGGAGCAGATACGCAGTATTTT. It codes for CASSIGADTQYF.

This clonotype was detected ten times or more. This chain links TRBV6-2 or TRBV6-3 with TRBJ2-7; the D gene could be TRBD1 or TRBD2 (5 bases each). The CDR3 sequence is 16 residues long. Trimming cost V 0 bases and J 1 base, with 13 bases left between them. CDR1 and CDR2 from the germline V gene are MNHEY and SVGEGT. CDR3 region: CASSYSRDPGSYEQYV. DNA of the CDR3: TGTGCCAGCAGTTACTCCCGGGACCCAGGGTCCTACGAGCAGTACGTC.

There are many counts of this clonotype. V usage is TRBV4-3 and J usage is TRBJ1-2, with D hard to call. The germline V gene has CDR1 LGHNA and CDR2 YSLEER. This CDR3 comprises 13 residues. V dropped 8 bases and J dropped 8 bases, with 18 bases sitting between them. The CDR3 nucleotides read TGCGCCAGCCCTCGGAGGGAAACAGTCGGCTACACCTTC. It specifies CASPRRETVGYTF.

This clonotype showed up many times. The CDR3 DNA reads as TGTGCCAGCAGCAAAGGGGTGGGCTGCTCCTACGAGCAGTACGTC. It yields the protein CASSKGVGCSYEQYV. The J gene is TRBJ2-7, the V gene TRBV21-1. TRBV21-1 is marked as a pseudogene. The CDR3 consists of 15 residues.

This clonotype has more than one count but fewer than ten. The chain is built from TRBV5-1 and TRBJ1-6, with 8 bases lining up with TRBD1. The CDR3 contains 16 residues. CDR1 is SGHRS, CDR2 YFSETQ, per germline. Losses at the gene ends were 0 bases for V and 6 bases for J; bases not matched to a gene: 5. CDR3 residues: CASSLAGQGANSPLHF. The CDR3 DNA sequence: TGCGCCAGCAGCTTGGCCGGGCAGGGGGCTAATTCACCCCTCCACTTT.